The present entry profiles one T cell receptor (beta chain) with its context. The repertoire was sequenced with immunoSEQ multiplex PCR; TCRdb's copy has only in-frame clones and lacks some. The data contain about 240,000 clones, about 79% of them singletons. The CDR3 consists of 12 residues. Germline V CDR1 and CDR2: MNHEY, SVGAGI. Trimming removed 8 bases at V and 6 bases at J, with 8 bases between. These data come from a study of blood T cell repertoires in COVID-19. About the research overall: Acute-phase and convalescent COVID-19 samples originated in the United States, Italy and Spain. PBMCs, B-cell-depleted T cells, or T cells were the source of the cDNA or gDNA that made up the material.

The sequenced sample consisted of peripheral blood. The receptor's source is an elderly woman with acute or convalescent COVID-19. The chain has TRBV6-5 and TRBJ1-6; D is unresolved. The CDR3 loop is CASAHFNSPLHF. The CDR3, as DNA: TGTGCCAGCGCCCACTTTAATTCACCCCTCCACTTT.